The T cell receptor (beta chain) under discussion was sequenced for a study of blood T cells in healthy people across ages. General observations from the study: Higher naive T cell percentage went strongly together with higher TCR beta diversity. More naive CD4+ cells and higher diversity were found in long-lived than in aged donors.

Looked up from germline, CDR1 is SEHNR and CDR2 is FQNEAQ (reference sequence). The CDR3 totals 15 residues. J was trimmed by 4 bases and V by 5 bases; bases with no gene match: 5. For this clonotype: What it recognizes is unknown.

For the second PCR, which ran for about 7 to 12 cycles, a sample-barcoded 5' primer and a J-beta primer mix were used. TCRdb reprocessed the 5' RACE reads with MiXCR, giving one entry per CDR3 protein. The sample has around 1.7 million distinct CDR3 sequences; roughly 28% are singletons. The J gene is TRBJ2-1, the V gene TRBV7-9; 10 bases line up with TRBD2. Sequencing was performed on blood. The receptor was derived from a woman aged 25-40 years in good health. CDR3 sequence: CASSRETSGYNEQFF. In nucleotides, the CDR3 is TGTGCCAGCAGCAGGGAGACTAGCGGGTACAATGAGCAGTTCTTC.